A selection of T cell receptor beta chains follows, all from one sample in a study of blood T cell repertoires in COVID-19. Data came from immunoSEQ multiplex PCR; TCRdb stores just in-frame clones and leaves some out. Of roughly 15,000 clones detected, 73% appear once; the ten largest clones hold 20% to 25%. The sample consisted of peripheral blood. These receptors all come from a boy younger than 10 with active or convalescent COVID-19. CDR3s include the opening cysteine and the closing phenylalanine or tryptophan. The D gene is left open where the match is weak. Clone size is shown for a subset of rows, as once, few, many or a class of expanded clone.

clone_size cdr3_length d_call j_call v_call cdr3_aa cdr3_nt
once 15 TRBD1 TRBJ1-1 TRBV5-1 CASSWRDRENTEAFF TGCGCCAGCAGCTGGCGGGACAGGGAGAACACTGAAGCTTTCTTT
few 16 TRBD1 TRBJ1-4 TRBV18 CASSPAGQANNEKLFF TGTGCCAGCTCACCTGCGGGACAGGCGAATAATGAAAAACTGTTTTTT
NA 14 NA TRBJ2-7 TRBV5-1 CASSWGLPLREQYF TGCGCCAGCAGCTGGGGACTGCCGCTTCGCGAGCAGTACTTC
NA 15 TRBD1 TRBJ2-7 TRBV4-1 CASSQDRQGSYEQYF TGCGCCAGCAGCCAAGATCGACAGGGGTCCTACGAGCAGTACTTC
NA 14 TRBD1 TRBJ1-2 TRBV7-9 CASSLWDSHYGYTF TGTGCCAGCAGCTTATGGGACAGTCACTATGGCTACACCTTC
NA 12 TRBD2 TRBJ2-1 TRBV7-2 CASSPERGKQFF TGTGCCAGCAGCCCGGAGCGGGGTAAGCAGTTCTTC
NA 14 NA TRBJ2-3 TRBV28 CASSLMSSLPREYF TGTGCCAGCAGTTTAATGTCTAGCTTACCACGGGAGTATTTT
NA 15 TRBD1 TRBJ1-4 TRBV5-4 CASSLAGQGNEKLFF TGTGCCAGCAGCTTGGCCGGACAGGGGAATGAAAAACTGTTTTTT
NA 16 TRBD2 TRBJ2-1 TRBV9 CASSVGGGNVYNEQFF TGTGCCAGCAGCGTAGGGGGAGGGAACGTCTACAATGAGCAGTTCTTC
NA 13 NA TRBJ1-5 TRBV6-2/TRBV6-3 CASSPARYQPQHF TGTGCCAGCAGTCCAGCGAGGTATCAGCCCCAGCATTTT
medium-sized 14 TRBD1 TRBJ1-2 TRBV7-9 CASSLTGSNYGYTF TGTGCCAGCAGCTTGACAGGGTCTAACTATGGCTACACCTTC
medium-sized 13 TRBD2 TRBJ2-1 TRBV19 CASNGGTYNEQFF TGTGCCAGTAACGGGGGGACCTACAATGAGCAGTTCTTC
NA 14 NA TRBJ1-2 TRBV28 CASTARGRRSGYTF TGTGCCAGCACCGCGCGGGGGCGGAGGTCTGGCTACACCTTC
few 15 NA TRBJ1-2 TRBV6-6 CASSPDRSYRYGYTF TGTGCCAGCAGCCCTGACAGGTCATATCGGTATGGCTACACCTTC
NA 15 NA TRBJ1-5 TRBV19 CASSAQTISNQPQHF TGTGCCAGTAGCGCACAGACTATAAGCAATCAGCCCCAGCATTTT
NA 17 NA TRBJ2-4 TRBV7-6 CASSLDEDSRAKNIQYF TGTGCCAGCAGCTTAGATGAGGACAGCCGAGCCAAAAACATTCAGTACTTC
NA 16 TRBD1 TRBJ1-2 TRBV7-2 CASSWKPQGAVYGYTF TGTGCCAGCAGCTGGAAGCCCCAGGGGGCGGTTTATGGCTACACCTTC
NA 15 TRBD1 TRBJ1-2 TRBV19 CASSPRQGLIYGYTF TGTGCCAGTAGTCCCCGACAGGGGCTTATCTATGGCTACACCTTC